The 28 T cell receptor beta chains below all came from one sample that was sequenced in a study of regulatory T cells in long-lasting Graves disease (dated by TCRdb to the early 2020s). The time point label on this specimen signifies: newly diagnosed GD, antithyroid drugs for less than 3 months. RNA was extracted from PBMCs in TRIzol for both TCR sequencing and RNA sequencing. Library preparation was by multiplex PCR. Sequencing was performed on an Illumina HiSeq 4000. CDR3 regions were amplified by Arm-PCR with iRepertoire HTBI primers to construct TCR beta libraries. TCRdb handled the public reads itself, with Q25 trimming in fastp and clone calling in MiXCR, and kept productive beta chains. A single entry per CDR3 protein holds the most common genes and DNA from its merged rows. This sample gives roughly 500,000 distinct CDR3 sequences in total; about 11% of them show up just once. 8% to 10% of the sample rests with the top ten.

This sample also belongs to another study, concerning T cells in Graves' hyperthyroidism and ophthalmopathy.

This sample comprised peripheral blood mononuclear cells (PBMCs), obtained at new diagnosis, from a patient treated with antithyroid drugs. These receptors came from a woman younger than 45 with Graves disease. Donor details come from another sample of the same person, matched by shared clones.

There are many counts of this clonotype. The chain employs TRBV7-8 and TRBJ1-2; D is ambiguous. Trimming pared 3 bases from V and 2 bases from J, leaving 16 bases between. Germline-derived CDR1 and CDR2 are SGHVS and FQNEAQ. The CDR3 is made up of 16 amino acids. CDR3 coding DNA: TGTGCCAGCAGCTTCGTGGTTAGAGGGAGAAACTATGGCTACACCTTC. It specifies CASSFVVRGRNYGYTF.

This clonotype was seen a handful of times. The V gene is TRBV7-2, the J gene TRBJ2-6; 9 positions agree with TRBD2. V shed 5 bases and J 1 base; nucleotides not matched to a gene: 6. The germline V gene has CDR1 SGHTA and CDR2 FQGNSA. This CDR3 is built from 17 residues. DNA for the CDR3: TGTGCCAGCAGCCCGCGAGCGGGAGGATCTGGGGCCAACGTCCTGACTTTC. Residues: CASSPRAGGSGANVLTF. Supplemented by reference TRBV7-2 and TRBJ2-6, the full variable domain reads GAGVSQSPSNKVTEKGKDVELRCDPISGHTALYWYRQSLGQGLEFLIYFQGNSAPDKSGLPSDRFSAERTGGSVSTLTIQRTQQEDSAVYLCASSPRAGGSGANVLTFGAGSRLTVL.

This clonotype was counted between two and nine times. Possible read error: a much larger clone is one base away. The rearrangement joins TRBV12-3 or TRBV12-4 to TRBJ2-1; perhaps TRBD2 as D (7 bases). This CDR3 has 13 amino acids. The CDR3 spells CATRGGGRGEQSF. CDR3 bases: TGTGCCACCCGAGGGGGGGGACGAGGTGAGCAGTCCTTC.

This clonotype was counted ten times or more. This chain connects TRBV28 to TRBJ1-4; possible D gene TRBD1, 5 bases. The CDR3 contains 14 residues. Trimming left V 8 bases short and J 8 bases short, with 18 bases between. Germline V lookup: CDR1 MDHEN, CDR2 SYDVKM. The DNA for the CDR3 is TGTGCCAGCCGACCTTGGGGCGAGGGGGAAAAACTGTTTTTT. It specifies CASRPWGEGEKLFF.

This clonotype has ten or more counts. The rearrangement joins TRBV2 to TRBJ1-6; D gene uncertain. CDR3 length equals 15 residues. Deletions cut 4 bases from V and 9 bases from J, with 16 bases between. Germline CDR1 SNHLY, CDR2 FYNNEI. The CDR3 loop reads CASSAWTKLSSPLHF. The DNA of the CDR3 is TGTGCCAGCAGTGCCTGGACCAAGTTGAGTTCACCCCTCCACTTT.

The chain couples TRBV18 to TRBJ2-7; 9 nucleotides line up with TRBD1. Germline CDR1 reads KGHSH; CDR2 reads LQKENI. This CDR3 has 16 amino acids. Trimming took 3 bases from V and 2 from J; bases not matched to a gene: 8. Here the CDR3 DNA reads TGTGCCAGCTCACCTCGGGACAGGGCAATAACCTACGAGCAGTACTTC. Its translation is CASSPRDRAITYEQYF.

This clonotype appeared a few times. The rearrangement links TRBV20-1 to TRBJ2-5; TRBD2 matches 8 bases. The CDR3 is 15 amino acids. The V and J ends lost 6 bases and 5 bases, in that order; junction bases with no gene match: 14. Germline V gene lookup returns CDR1 DFQATT and CDR2 SNEGSKA (reference sequence). CDR3 nucleotides: TGCAGTGCGTCGTCTGGAGCGGGAGTGGGGGAGACCCAGTACTTC. The encoded protein is CSASSGAGVGETQYF.

This clonotype was detected only a few times. J is TRBJ2-7 and V is TRBV19, with D possibly TRBD2 on 6 matching bases. The length of the CDR3 is 14 residues. Trimming removed 1 base from V and 2 bases from J, with 9 bases in between. The germline V gene encodes CDR1 LNHDA and CDR2 SQIVND (reference sequence). The CDR3 protein is CASSIGRGTYEQYF. In DNA form, the CDR3 reads TGTGCCAGTAGTATAGGTCGGGGGACCTACGAGCAGTACTTC. Full variable domain (outside the CDR3, taken from reference TRBV19 and TRBJ2-7): DGGITQSPKYLFRKEGQNVTLSCEQNLNHDAMYWYRQDPGQGLRLIYYSQIVNDFQKGDIAEGYSVSREKKESFPLTVTSAQKNPTAFYLCASSIGRGTYEQYFGPGTRLTVT.

In this sample, this clonotype turned up many times. This chain joins TRBV10-2 and TRBJ1-5; TRBD1 is a possible D gene (5 bases). With 5 bases removed from V and 0 bases from J, the gap between germline ends came to 14 bases. In germline, CDR1 is WSHSY, CDR2 SAAADI. The length of the CDR3 is 16 residues. Written as DNA, the CDR3 is TGCGCCAGCAGTATCTCGACAGCTTATAGCAATCAGCCCCAGCATTTT. It translates to CASSISTAYSNQPQHF.

This clonotype was observed many times. The chain carries TRBV20-1 and TRBJ2-3; TRBD2 agrees at 8 bases. Unmatched junction bases numbered 11, after V lost 6 bases and J lost 6 bases. This CDR3 comprises 14 residues. The germline gives CDR1 DFQATT, CDR2 SNEGSKA (reference sequence). CDR3 amino acids: CSANRAGVGDTQYF. The CDR3 region has the DNA TGCAGTGCAAACCGAGCGGGAGTAGGGGATACGCAGTATTTT.

This clonotype was counted many times. The chain joins TRBV4-2 to TRBJ1-2; the D gene is possibly TRBD1 (6 bases). The germline V and J ends were trimmed by 3 bases and 3 bases, with 17 bases remaining between them. CDR1 and CDR2 from the germline V gene are LGHNA and YNFKEQ. This CDR3 has 16 amino acids. This CDR3 reads CASSHSSTGEDYGYTF. CDR3 DNA: TGTGCCAGCAGCCATTCTTCGACAGGAGAAGACTATGGCTACACCTTC.

In this sample, this clonotype turned up many times. This rearrangement joins TRBV18 to TRBJ2-1; 11 bases fit TRBD2. The CDR3 covers 14 residues. CDR1 is KGHSH and CDR2 is LQKENI in the germline V gene. Unmatched junction bases numbered 5, after V lost 5 bases and J lost 8 bases. CDR3 sequence (DNA): TGTGCCAGCTCAACGACTAGCGGGACCTATGAGCAGTTCTTC. The encoded protein is CASSTTSGTYEQFF.

This clonotype occurred many times. The chain uses TRBV5-5 and TRBJ1-1; perhaps TRBD1 as D (5 bases). Trimming shortened V by 1 base and J by 5 bases, and 15 bases separated the two germline ends. CDR3 length: 15 residues. CDR1 is SGHKS and CDR2 is YYEKEE in the germline V gene (reference sequence). The CDR3 loop reads CASSLYEQGGTEAFF. In DNA form, the CDR3 reads TGTGCCAGCAGCTTGTATGAGCAGGGAGGAACTGAAGCTTTCTTT.

The chain is built from TRBV29-1 and TRBJ1-1, with D tentatively TRBD1 (5 bases). The germline gives CDR1 SQVTM, CDR2 ANQGSEA. V gave up 5 bases and J gave up 6 bases, with 10 bases separating them. The CDR3 runs 11 residues. The CDR3 reads CSVSRDPEAFF. CDR3 nucleotides: TGCAGCGTTAGCAGGGACCCTGAAGCTTTCTTT.

This clonotype was detected many times. The chain carries TRBV28 and TRBJ2-1; TRBD2 aligns across 12 bases. CDR1 and CDR2 from the germline V gene are MDHEN and SYDVKM. V was clipped by 3 bases and J by 8 bases; unmatched bases: 11. The CDR3 has 17 amino acids. This chain's CDR3 is CASSLPQSSGRAYEQFF. In DNA, the CDR3 is TGTGCCAGCAGTTTGCCCCAATCTAGCGGGAGGGCTTATGAGCAGTTCTTC. Full variable domain (outside the CDR3, taken from reference TRBV28 and TRBJ2-1): DVKVTQSSRYLVKRTGEKVFLECVQDMDHENMFWYRQDPGLGLRLIYFSYDVKMKEKGDIPEGYSVSREKKERFSLILESASTNQTSMYLCASSLPQSSGRAYEQFFGPGTRLTVL.

The chain links TRBV15 to TRBJ1-1; 7 nucleotides agree with TRBD1. Germline assignment: CDR1 LNHNV and CDR2 YYDKDF (reference sequence). CDR3 size: 14 residues. V lost 0 bases, J lost 4 bases, and 2 bases stayed unmatched. The CDR3 loop is CATSRDPGGTEAFF. CDR3 in DNA: TGTGCCACCAGCAGAGATCCAGGGGGCACTGAAGCTTTCTTT.

V usage is TRBV20-1 and J usage is TRBJ2-7; the match to TRBD1 covers 12 bases. Germline trimming cut 6 bases from V and 5 bases from J; bases unmatched to any gene: 11. Germline CDR1 is DFQATT and CDR2 is SNEGSKA (reference sequence). There are 15 residues in the CDR3. The CDR3 nucleotides are TGCAGTGCCGAAGATCCCGGGACAGGGGGCGACGAGCAGTACTTC. This codes for CSAEDPGTGGDEQYF.

This clonotype showed up many times. The chain uses TRBV19 and TRBJ2-3; 8 bases are a match to TRBD1. CDR1 is LNHDA and CDR2 is SQIVND in the germline V gene (reference sequence). The CDR3 runs to 17 residues. Trimming took 5 bases from V and 5 from J; bases not matched to a gene: 15. The CDR3 coding sequence is TGTGCCAGTAGTTTCTCTACCGGACAGGGCAAGAAAGATACGCAGTATTTT. As protein: CASSFSTGQGKKDTQYF.

This clonotype was seen a few times. The V gene is TRBV29-1, the J gene TRBJ1-2, with 7 bases that match TRBD1. Germline loops: CDR1 SQVTM, CDR2 ANQGSEA. Trimming cost V 6 bases and J 1 base; bases outside gene matches: 14. CDR3 length: 16 amino acids. As DNA, the CDR3 is TGCAGCGTAGTTCCGGGACAGCTCGACAATAACTATGGCTACACCTTC. Translating gives CSVVPGQLDNNYGYTF.

This clonotype was picked up many times. The gene calls are TRBV6-1 and TRBJ1-5; the D is unclear. This CDR3 contains 16 residues. V shed 6 bases and J shed 3 bases, with 18 bases lying between them. Germline V lookup: CDR1 MNHNS, CDR2 SASEGT. The DNA for the CDR3 is TGTGCCAGCAGCCCCGAACCTTATGGGGTCAATCAGCCCCAGCATTTT. It translates to CASSPEPYGVNQPQHF.

This clonotype was counted many times. V usage is TRBV11-2 and J usage is TRBJ1-6; D perhaps matches TRBD1 (6 bases). Germline CDR1 SGHAT, CDR2 FQNNGV. V lost 5 bases and J 3 bases, leaving 20 bases between the germline ends. This CDR3 is 18 amino acids long. The CDR3 loop is CASSTLSRQASYNSPLHF. The CDR3 DNA sequence: TGTGCCAGCAGCACATTAAGCAGACAGGCCAGCTATAATTCACCCCTCCACTTT.

A few counts support this clonotype. V and J are TRBV5-1 and TRBJ2-7; TRBD1 or TRBD2 may be the D gene (6 bases each). CDR3 length: 14 residues. Trimming removed 5 bases at V and 6 bases at J, with 18 bases between. CDR1 and CDR2 from the germline V gene are SGHRS and YFSETQ. CDR3 sequence: CASRLSGRGGEQYF. In nucleotides, the CDR3 is TGCGCCAGCAGACTGTCGGGCAGGGGAGGCGAGCAGTACTTC.

The sample holds many counts of this clonotype. The chain has TRBV2 and TRBJ2-2; D is possibly TRBD2 (6 bases). Looked up from germline, CDR1 is SNHLY and CDR2 is FYNNEI. V lost 6 bases to trimming and J lost 2 bases, with 13 bases between them. The CDR3 is made up of 15 amino acids. Here the CDR3 DNA reads TGTGCCAGCAGCGAAAGCGGACTAAACACCGGGGAGCTGTTTTTT. Translation gives CASSESGLNTGELFF.

In this sample, this clonotype turned up many times. This sequence joins TRBV30 and TRBJ1-1, with TRBD1 identical over 7 bases. Germline CDR1 reads GTSNPN; CDR2 reads SVGIG (reference sequence). The CDR3 is 15 amino acids. With V trimmed by 2 bases and J by 1 base, 7 bases remained unmatched. This CDR3 reads CAWSLGRQGNTEAFF. The CDR3 bases are TGTGCCTGGAGTCTGGGGCGACAGGGGAACACTGAAGCTTTCTTT. The variable domain in full, with the rest retrieved from reference TRBV30 and TRBJ1-1, is SQTIHQWPATLVQPVGSPLSLECTVEGTSNPNLYWYRQAAGRGLQLLFYSVGIGQISSEVPQNLSASRPQDRQFILSSKKLLLSDSGFYLCAWSLGRQGNTEAFFGQGTRLTVV.

This clonotype was detected ten times or more. The CDR3 DNA sequence: TGTGCCAGCACAGGGGGCCACAATCAGCCCCAGCATTTT. It codes for CASTGGHNQPQHF. The rearrangement joins TRBV2 to TRBJ1-5; 8 bases line up with TRBD1. CDR1 is SNHLY, CDR2 FYNNEI, per germline. The CDR3 loop spans 13 amino acids. V dropped 7 bases and J dropped 3; count of bases not matched to a gene: 2.

In this sample, this clonotype turned up many times. This chain links TRBV11-1 with TRBJ2-7, with 10 positions matching TRBD1. The CDR3 totals 16 residues. V shed 4 bases, J shed 2 bases, and the junction held 8 bases outside the gene matches. The germline CDR1 and CDR2 sequences are SGHAT and FQDESV (reference sequence). The CDR3 is CASSSKRDRGPYEQYF. DNA for the CDR3: TGTGCCAGCAGCTCGAAACGGGACAGGGGCCCCTACGAGCAGTACTTC.

This clonotype was seen many times. This chain links TRBV10-3 with TRBJ1-6, with 7 bases that match TRBD1. J was trimmed by 9 bases and V by 11 bases; bases with no gene match: 13. The germline gives CDR1 ENHRY, CDR2 SYGVKD. The CDR3 loop spans 14 amino acids. The chain's CDR3 is CAHSGRGNGSPLHF. CDR3 nucleotide sequence: TGTGCCCACTCGGGCAGGGGGAACGGTTCACCCCTCCACTTT.

Concerning this clonotype: A much larger clone is a single base away; this may be a read error. The V and J genes are TRBV11-3 and TRBJ2-7, with TRBD2 identical over 7 bases. This CDR3 spans 14 amino acids. Germline V CDR1 and CDR2: SGHNT, YENEEA. Losses at the gene ends were 2 bases for V and 7 bases for J; bases not matched to a gene: 8. The CDR3 loop is CASSLRGSGGEQYF. CDR3 in DNA: TGTGCCAGCAGCTTACGCGGGAGTGGGGGTGAGCAGTACTTC.